This T cell receptor (beta chain) was found in a study of T-cell reconstitution after alpha-beta-depleted transplantation in children. Preparing the TCRbeta library involved the use of unique molecular identifiers. TCRdb independently ran MiXCR on the PCR reads; one entry per CDR3 protein. The top ten clones hold around 2.5% of a sample with about 72,000 distinct CDR3 sequences, about 7% of them seen once. CDR3 length: 14 amino acids. CDR1 and CDR2 from the germline V gene are SGHVS and FQNEAQ. About this clonotype itself: The germline gene is not matched at one end of the junction; a read error may be the cause.

The origin of this receptor is a human donor who donated a stem cell graft to a child with acute lymphoblastic leukemia. The V gene is TRBV7-8, the J gene TRBJ2-1; 8 bases are shared with TRBD1. Sequencing was performed on PBMCs from the stem cell graft donor, taken from the stem cell graft. The CDR3 nucleotides are TGTGCCAACAGCCCCACAGGGGGGCTGGATGAGCAGTTCTTC. Protein product: CANSPTGGLDEQFF.